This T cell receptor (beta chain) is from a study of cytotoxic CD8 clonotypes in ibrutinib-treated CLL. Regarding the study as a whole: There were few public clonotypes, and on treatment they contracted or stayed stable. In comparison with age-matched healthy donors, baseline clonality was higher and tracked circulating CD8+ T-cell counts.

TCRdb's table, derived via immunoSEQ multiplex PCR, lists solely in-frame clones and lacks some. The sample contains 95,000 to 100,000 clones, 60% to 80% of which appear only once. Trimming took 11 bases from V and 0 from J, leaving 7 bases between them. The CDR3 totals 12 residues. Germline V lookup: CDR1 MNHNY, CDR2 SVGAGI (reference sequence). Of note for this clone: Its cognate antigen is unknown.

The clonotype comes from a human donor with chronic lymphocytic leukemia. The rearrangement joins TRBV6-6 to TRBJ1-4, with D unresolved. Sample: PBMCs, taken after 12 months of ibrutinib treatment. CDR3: CAVSATNEKLFF. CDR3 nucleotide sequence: TGTGCCGTCTCTGCAACTAATGAAAAACTGTTTTTT.